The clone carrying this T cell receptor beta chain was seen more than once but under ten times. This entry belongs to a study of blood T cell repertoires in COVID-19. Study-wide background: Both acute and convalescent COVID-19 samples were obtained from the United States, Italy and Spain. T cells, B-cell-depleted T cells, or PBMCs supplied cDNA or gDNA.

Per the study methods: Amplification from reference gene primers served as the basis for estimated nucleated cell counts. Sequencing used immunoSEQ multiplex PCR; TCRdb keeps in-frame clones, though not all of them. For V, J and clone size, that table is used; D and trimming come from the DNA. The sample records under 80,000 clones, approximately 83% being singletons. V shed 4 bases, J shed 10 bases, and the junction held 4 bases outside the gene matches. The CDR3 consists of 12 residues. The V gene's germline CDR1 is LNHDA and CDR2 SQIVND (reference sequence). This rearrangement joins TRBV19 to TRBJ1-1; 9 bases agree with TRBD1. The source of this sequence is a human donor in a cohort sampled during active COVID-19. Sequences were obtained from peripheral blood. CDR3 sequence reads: CASSNRGRGAFF. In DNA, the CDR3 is TGTGCCAGTAGTAACAGGGGGCGCGGAGCTTTCTTT.